One T cell receptor beta chain is described in this entry. Its target is unknown. CDR1 and CDR2 (germline): MDHEN, SYDVKM. Germline trimming cut 5 bases from V and 1 base from J; bases unmatched to any gene: 7. The CDR3 loop spans 15 amino acids. The data were taken from a study of OX40 agonist ivuxolimab in advanced cancers. About the research overall: A mean age of 60 years, range roughly 20 to 85, was recorded, and over 65% were male. Partial responses, seen in three patients, involved one hepatocellular carcinoma and two cutaneous melanomas. Findings and limits, study-wide: Several nonresponders also turned out to have low normalized T-cell clonal expansion.

Sequenced by immunoSEQ multiplex PCR; TCRdb stores in-frame clones only, minus some. The sample lists about 80,000 clones, approximately 92% occurring once. This clonotype was obtained from an adult with an advanced solid tumor such as melanoma, head and neck, liver or kidney cancer. This chain links TRBV28 with TRBJ1-1; TRBD1 matches at 7 bases. The source material was CD4+ or CD8+ T cells sorted from blood, sampled in a trial of the OX40 agonist ivuxolimab. CDR3 in amino acids: CASSTPTGRNTEAFF. The CDR3 DNA sequence: TGTGCCAGCAGTACCCCGACAGGGAGGAACACTGAAGCTTTCTTT.